Each of the 15 T cell receptor beta chains below was sequenced from the same sample in a study of cytomegalovirus exposure and HLA in healthy donors. The PCR employed 60 Vbeta primers together with 13 Jbeta primers. Profiled with immunoSEQ multiplex PCR; TCRdb holds only in-frame clones, not every one. Among 110,000 or so clones listed, roughly 80% were seen once. The sequencing sample was made of PBMCs. The source of these receptors is a female donor in good health and CMV-seronegative.

The V call is TRBV28, the J call TRBJ1-2; tentatively, D is TRBD1 (5 bases). CDR3 length: 15 residues. Germline CDR1 MDHEN, CDR2 SYDVKM. V was clipped by 3 bases and J by 7 bases, with 18 bases between them. The CDR3 loop is CASSLSGREAIGYTF. CDR3 in DNA: TGTGCCAGCAGTTTGTCGGGACGGGAGGCCATTGGCTACACCTTC.

The chain couples TRBV7-9 to TRBJ1-2; D gene uncertain. This CDR3 is 14 amino acids long. Looked up from germline, CDR1 is SEHNR and CDR2 is FQNEAQ (reference sequence). Trimming shortened V by 1 base and J by 2 bases, and 8 bases separated the two germline ends. In DNA form, the CDR3 reads TGTGCCAGCAGCTTAGAAAGCCTGAACTATGGCTACACCTTC. It specifies CASSLESLNYGYTF. Full variable domain (remainder filled in from reference TRBV7-9 and TRBJ1-2): DTGVSQNPRHKITKRGQNVTFRCDPISEHNRLYWYRQTLGQGPEFLTYFQNEAQLEKSRLLSDRFSAERPKGSFSTLEIQRTEQGDSAMYLCASSLESLNYGYTFGSGTRLTVV.

The genes are TRBV4-2 and TRBJ2-7, with TRBD1 matching 7 bases. The V and J ends lost 1 base and 0 bases, in that order; junction bases with no gene match: 3. The CDR3 has 15 amino acids. The germline gives CDR1 LGHNA, CDR2 YNFKEQ. CDR3 DNA: TGTGCCAGCAGCCAAGGACAGGGCCTCTCCTACGAGCAGTACTTC. Translating gives CASSQGQGLSYEQYF.

This clone came up once. V and J are TRBV11-2 and TRBJ2-2; weak D call: TRBD2 (5 bases). CDR3 length: 15 amino acids. Germline values: CDR1 SGHAT, CDR2 FQNNGV. The V end lost 1 base, the J end lost 1 base, and 7 bases lay between the germline ends. DNA for the CDR3: TGTGCCAGCAGCTTAGGTGGAGGGAACACCGGGGAGCTGTTTTTT. It codes for CASSLGGGNTGELFF.

This clone was seen only a few times. J is TRBJ1-3 and V is TRBV4-1; D not certain. V was clipped by 4 bases and J by 9 bases, with 13 bases between them. Germline CDR1 and CDR2: MGHRA and YSYEKL. The CDR3 is 13 amino acids. DNA for the CDR3: TGCGCCAGCAGCCTATGGCCCCTTGGCACCATATATTTT. It specifies CASSLWPLGTIYF.

This sequence joins TRBV2 and TRBJ1-1; TRBD1 matches at 7 bases. The J segment lost 1 base and the V segment lost 2 bases, leaving 10 bases of the junction unmatched. From germline, CDR1 is SNHLY and CDR2 FYNNEI. CDR3 size: 17 residues. The CDR3 loop reads CASSESAGGTRNTEAFF. The CDR3 DNA is TGTGCCAGCAGTGAATCGGCAGGGGGTACGAGGAACACTGAAGCTTTCTTT.

The rearrangement joins TRBV11-2 to TRBJ1-6; 7 bases agree with TRBD1. Trimming cost V 4 bases and J 10 bases; bases outside gene matches: 7. Germline lookup yields CDR1 SGHAT and CDR2 FQNNGV. The CDR3 contains 14 residues. The CDR3 sequence: CASSSSGGYSPLHF. The CDR3 DNA sequence: TGTGCCAGCAGCTCCTCAGGGGGATACTCACCCCTCCACTTT.

The V and J genes are TRBV30 and TRBJ1-2; the match to TRBD1 covers 12 bases. The CDR3 totals 14 residues. Germline CDR1 is GTSNPN and CDR2 is SVGIG (reference sequence). The junction had 8 bases not matched to a gene; V was cut back by 4 bases and J by 8 bases. The CDR3 nucleotides are TGTGCCTGGAACCCGGGACAGGGGGCGCTGGGCTACACCTTC. This translates into CAWNPGQGALGYTF.

The chain links TRBV11-2 to TRBJ1-2; 8 bases are shared with TRBD1. The CDR3 covers 16 residues. The V gene's germline CDR1 is SGHAT and CDR2 FQNNGV. With 5 bases clipped from V and 0 bases from J, the junction kept 8 bases outside the gene matches. The CDR3 here is CASSPDRAYSNYGYTF. CDR3 coding DNA: TGTGCCAGCAGCCCGGACAGGGCCTATTCTAACTATGGCTACACCTTC.

This rearrangement joins TRBV18 to TRBJ1-1; TRBD1 is a possible D gene (6 bases). Germline CDR1 is KGHSH and CDR2 is LQKENI. The CDR3 has 14 amino acids. The V end was cut by 6 bases, the J end by 1 base, with 12 bases between. The DNA for the CDR3 is TGTGCCAGCTCCCTAGGACAGCCGAACACTGAAGCTTTCTTT. This encodes CASSLGQPNTEAFF. Full variable domain (rest looked up from reference TRBV18 and TRBJ1-1): NAGVMQNPRHLVRRRGQEARLRCSPMKGHSHVYWYRQLPEEGLKFMVYLQKENIIDESGMPKERFSAEFPKEGPSILRIQQVVRGDSAAYFCASSLGQPNTEAFFGQGTRLTVV.

The chain carries TRBV27 and TRBJ2-3; 9 bases match TRBD1. The CDR3 length is 17 residues. The trim removed 5 bases at V and 6 bases at J, leaving 15 bases unmatched. The germline CDR1 and CDR2 sequences are MNHEY and SMNVEV (reference sequence). The CDR3 DNA reads as TGTGCCAGCAGTCACCGGACAGGGGCAAATATGTTGGATACGCAGTATTTT. It encodes CASSHRTGANMLDTQYF.

This clone has only one observation. The CDR3 loop reads CASSFGFTYEQYF. CDR3 DNA: TGTGCCAGCAGTTTTGGCTTTACCTACGAGCAGTACTTC. The chain links TRBV27 to TRBJ2-7; D is unresolved. Germline CDR1 and CDR2: MNHEY and SMNVEV (reference sequence). Trimming took 3 bases from V and 2 from J, leaving 8 bases between them. The CDR3 loop spans 13 amino acids.

The gene calls are TRBV5-4 and TRBJ1-1; D perhaps matches TRBD1 (6 bases). V was cut by 4 bases and J by 5 bases, with 21 bases left in between. Germline values: CDR1 SGHNT, CDR2 YYREEE (reference sequence). The CDR3 has 16 amino acids. The CDR3 DNA sequence: TGTGCCAGCAGCCGAGGGGGTAGGCAGCGGGGAACTGAAGCTTTCTTT. As protein: CASSRGGRQRGTEAFF.

This clone has a handful of counts. This chain's CDR3 is CASRRGLAGKAYEQYF. Here the CDR3 DNA reads TGTGCCAGCAGACGGGGACTAGCGGGGAAGGCCTACGAGCAGTACTTC. This rearrangement joins TRBV2 to TRBJ2-7; 13 positions agree with TRBD2. J gave up 2 bases and V 6 bases, and 7 bases lay outside the gene matches. The CDR3 covers 16 residues. Germline assignment: CDR1 SNHLY and CDR2 FYNNEI.

The J gene is TRBJ2-3, the V gene TRBV7-6; TRBD2 matches at 10 bases. Trimming removed 0 bases from V and 3 bases from J; junction bases left unmatched: 6. This CDR3 is built from 17 residues. Germline V gives CDR1 SGHVS, CDR2 FNYEAQ. The CDR3 spells CASSLAAAGGLTDTQYF. CDR3 sequence (DNA): TGTGCCAGCAGCTTAGCGGCAGCGGGGGGGCTTACAGATACGCAGTATTTT.